These 10 T cell receptor beta chains came from one sample sequenced in a study of T cells in Graves' hyperthyroidism and ophthalmopathy. TCR beta CDR3 sequences were amplified from RNA transcripts. First-round RT-PCR of the TCR CDR3 relied on the HTBI primer set. One entry per CDR3 protein, called by TCRdb with MiXCR from the multiplex PCR reads. The sample gives around 620,000 distinct CDR3 sequences, 15% to 20% of which show up once; 3.5% to 4% is in the top ten. Sequencing was carried out using blood. These receptors were collected from a woman aged 30 to 39 with Graves' hyperthyroidism.

The chain combines TRBV6-9 with TRBJ1-1; D is unresolved. The CDR3 runs to 14 residues. V lost 2 bases, J lost 1 base, and 8 bases lay in between. The germline gives CDR1 MNHGY, CDR2 SVAAGI. Written as DNA, the CDR3 is TGTGCCAGCAGTTATGGCGGGTGGAACACTGAAGCTTTCTTT. Protein product: CASSYGGWNTEAFF.

This clonotype turned up a few times. The chain combines TRBV14 with TRBJ2-5; the match to TRBD2 covers 8 bases. Trimming cost V 6 bases and J 5 bases; bases outside gene matches: 17. CDR1 is SGHDN and CDR2 is FVKESK in the germline V gene. This CDR3 has 17 amino acids. CDR3 nucleotide sequence: TGTGCCAGCAGTCACGGCGGGCTAGCGGGTTCGGAGGAGACCCAGTACTTC. Translation gives CASSHGGLAGSEETQYF.

The J gene is TRBJ1-1, the V gene TRBV19; no definite D call. V was cut by 6 bases and J by 0 bases, with 11 bases left in between. The CDR3 totals 14 residues. The V gene's germline CDR1 is LNHDA and CDR2 SQIVND (reference sequence). CDR3 in amino acids: CASSTTSMNTEAFF. For the CDR3, the DNA is TGTGCCAGTAGCACCACGTCGATGAACACTGAAGCTTTCTTT.

CDR3 nucleotide sequence: TGTGCCACCAGTGATTTGAGATCTAGCGGATCCTACAATGAGCAGTTCTTC. Translation gives CATSDLRSSGSYNEQFF. This chain uses TRBV24-1 with TRBJ2-1; 7 nucleotides align to TRBD2. After removal of 0 bases from V and 1 base from J, the junction contained 5 bases not matched to a gene. Germline V lookup: CDR1 KGHDR, CDR2 SFDVKD. There are 17 residues in the CDR3.

This clonotype has just a few counts. The CDR3 reads CSVESPSRTASYEQYF. The CDR3, as DNA: TGCAGCGTTGAGTCCCCCTCAAGGACAGCGTCCTACGAGCAGTACTTC. The V gene is TRBV29-1, the J gene TRBJ2-7; possibly TRBD1 for D (6 bases). The length of the CDR3 is 16 residues. Germline V CDR1 and CDR2: SQVTM, ANQGSEA. V was trimmed by 3 bases and J by 1 base, leaving 19 bases between them.

This rearrangement joins TRBV20-1 to TRBJ2-3; D not certain. This CDR3 has 15 amino acids. Trimming stripped 5 bases from V and 2 bases from J, with 17 bases between. The germline V gene has CDR1 DFQATT and CDR2 SNEGSKA (reference sequence). DNA for the CDR3: TGCAGTGCTGTGAACCCCGGACGGAACACAGATACGCAGTATTTT. Its translation: CSAVNPGRNTDTQYF.

In this sample, this clonotype turned up many times. The rearrangement links TRBV30 to TRBJ2-2; 9 bases are shared with TRBD1. Losses at the gene ends were 3 bases for V and 4 bases for J; bases not matched to a gene: 6. Germline assignment: CDR1 GTSNPN and CDR2 SVGIG (reference sequence). This CDR3 contains 15 residues. CDR3 sequence (DNA): TGTGCCTGGAGCCCGGGACAGGGATTCACCGGGGAGCTGTTTTTT. This gives the protein CAWSPGQGFTGELFF.

This clonotype was observed a handful of times. The chain has TRBV5-1 and TRBJ2-3; unclear D gene. CDR3 length: 13 amino acids. Germline CDR1 and CDR2: SGHRS and YFSETQ. Between the trimmed V and J ends, which lost 0 bases and 7 bases, there was a span of 9 bases. CDR3 coding DNA: TGCGCCAGCAGCTTGGATCCTCTTAATACGCAGTATTTT. Translation gives CASSLDPLNTQYF.

This clonotype was detected a few times. The CDR3 DNA follows: TGTGCCTGGAGTGAATCCGGGACAGGGGCCTACGAGCAGTACTTC. Protein product: CAWSESGTGAYEQYF. V usage is TRBV30 and J usage is TRBJ2-7, with TRBD1 matching 10 bases. CDR1 GTSNPN and CDR2 SVGIG come from the germline V gene (reference sequence). V lost 1 base and J lost 2; bases outside the gene matches: 5. This CDR3 contains 15 residues.

Many counts were recorded for this clonotype. The genes are TRBV29-1 and TRBJ1-2, with a possible D match to TRBD1 (5 bases). The length of the CDR3 is 11 residues. The germline V and J ends were trimmed by 5 bases and 4 bases, with 8 bases remaining between them. The germline V gene encodes CDR1 SQVTM and CDR2 ANQGSEA. Here the CDR3 DNA reads TGCAGCGTTATAGGGACCTATGGCTACACCTTC. Its translation: CSVIGTYGYTF.